This T cell receptor beta chain stems from a study of fetal regulatory T cell absence and autoimmunity. Background on the study: The IPEX patients lacked clinical diabetes but had exocrine pancreas autoimmunity.

Measured with immunoSEQ multiplex PCR; TCRdb has only the in-frame clones, and not every one. This table holds approximately 94,000 clones, 72% found once. The CDR3 spans 15 residues. Germline CDR1 and CDR2: SNHLY and FYNNEI. With 7 bases clipped from V and 0 bases from J, the junction kept 8 bases outside the gene matches. The receptor comes from a male donor with IPEX syndrome. The sequencing sample was made of pancreas tissue. The chain is built from TRBV2 and TRBJ2-7; TRBD2 matches at 8 bases. The CDR3 loop is CASTAGGGPSYEQYF. In DNA, the CDR3 is TGTGCCAGCACCGCGGGGGGAGGGCCCTCCTACGAGCAGTACTTC.